What follows are 24 T cell receptor beta chains derived from one specimen sequenced in a study of blood T cells in healthy people across ages. Alongside a J-beta primer mix, a sample-barcoded 5' primer served in a second PCR lasting roughly 7 to 12 cycles. TCRdb reprocessed the 5' RACE reads via MiXCR and lists one record per CDR3 protein. The table has about 640,000 distinct CDR3 sequences, around 54% seen once. The sample taken for sequencing was blood. These receptors were taken from a man aged 55 to 70 in good health.

V usage is TRBV5-1 and J usage is TRBJ2-1; 8 bases match TRBD1. The CDR3 runs 16 residues. V lost 4 bases to trimming and J lost 0 bases; unmatched junction nucleotides: 6. Germline V gene lookup returns CDR1 SGHRS and CDR2 YFSETQ. Here the CDR3 DNA reads TGCGCCAGCAGCCAAAGGACAGGGAGCTCCTACAATGAGCAGTTCTTC. It is translated as CASSQRTGSSYNEQFF.

The sample holds one count of this clonotype. The DNA for the CDR3 is TGTGCCACCAGTGATGGACAGGGCAATCCCCACGAGCAGTACTTC. Amino acids: CATSDGQGNPHEQYF. The chain couples TRBV24-1 to TRBJ2-7; the match to TRBD1 covers 8 bases. This CDR3 region has 15 residues. Germline trimming cut 3 bases from V and 5 bases from J; bases unmatched to any gene: 8. Germline V gene lookup returns CDR1 KGHDR and CDR2 SFDVKD.

V gene TRBV11-2 combines with J gene TRBJ2-1; no clear D. Germline values: CDR1 SGHAT, CDR2 FQNNGV. This CDR3 is built from 14 residues. The V end lost 2 bases, the J end lost 4 bases, and 9 bases lay between the germline ends. CDR3 in DNA: TGTGCCAGCAGCTTAAGTCAGGTTTACAATGAGCAGTTCTTC. Its protein is CASSLSQVYNEQFF.

This chain uses TRBV9 with TRBJ2-5; D not certain. Germline-derived CDR1 and CDR2 are SGDLS and YYNGEE. Between the trimmed V and J ends, which lost 3 bases and 12 bases, there was a span of 9 bases. The CDR3 length is 10 residues. CDR3 protein: CASSGYREYF. Written as DNA, the CDR3 is TGTGCCAGCAGCGGGTACCGAGAGTACTTC.

V is TRBV6-5 and J is TRBJ2-7, with 8 nucleotides matching TRBD1. The closer fit of TRBJ2-5 to the DNA end suggests the J call may be wrong. Germline values: CDR1 MNHEY, CDR2 SVGAGI. The CDR3 consists of 16 residues. CDR3 DNA: TGTGCCAGCAGCGTGACAGGGGCCCCACCTGGGGAGACCCAGTACTTC. This gives the protein CASSVTGAPPGETQYF.

This chain's CDR3 is CASSSGPGPPYEQYF. In DNA, the CDR3 is TGTGCCAGCAGCTCCGGTCCGGGACCCCCTTACGAGCAGTACTTC. This chain connects TRBV5-6 to TRBJ2-4; D tentatively fits TRBD1 or TRBD2 (5 bases each). The J call may not be correct, given that the DNA end is closer to TRBJ2-7. The germline CDR1 and CDR2 sequences are SGHDT and YYEEEE. This CDR3 region has 15 residues.

Details on this clonotype: At one boundary the junction diverges from the germline segment, which might be a read error. This chain connects TRBV29-1 to TRBJ2-2; TRBD2 agrees at 7 bases. The CDR3 runs to 14 residues. Germline lookup yields CDR1 SQVTM and CDR2 ANQGSEA. The CDR3 reads CSVGEGPNTGELFF. The CDR3 region has the DNA TGCAGCGTTGGGGAGGGACCGAATACCGGGGAGCTGTTTTTT.

Here the CDR3 reads CSARPSSGEQYF. DNA of the CDR3: TGCAGTGCTAGGCCCAGTAGCGGCGAGCAGTACTTC. The chain uses TRBV20-1 and TRBJ2-7; D possibly corresponds to TRBD2 (6 bases). CDR1 is DFQATT and CDR2 is SNEGSKA in the germline V gene (reference sequence). Trimming took off 3 bases at V and 6 bases at J, with 12 bases between the two ends. The CDR3 is 12 amino acids.

Notes on this clonotype: An end of the junction does not agree with germline; a read error may underlie this. V usage is TRBV11-3 and J usage is TRBJ2-5; tentative D call: TRBD1 (5 bases). CDR1 and CDR2 from the germline V gene are SGHNT and YENEEA. The CDR3 is 14 residues long. The CDR3 is CTSSTGPGRETQYF. The CDR3, as DNA: TGTACCAGCAGCACAGGACCAGGGCGAGAGACCCAGTACTTC.

The chain carries TRBV4-2 and TRBJ2-1, with D possibly matching TRBD2 (7 bases). Trimming took off 4 bases at V and 6 bases at J, with 19 bases between the two ends. The length of the CDR3 is 16 residues. Germline CDR1 and CDR2: LGHNA and YNFKEQ. The CDR3 nucleotides are TGTGCCAGCAGCCCCGTCGGGTGGGGGGGCCGCAATGAGCAGTTCTTC. Amino acid sequence: CASSPVGWGGRNEQFF.

V usage is TRBV20-1 and J usage is TRBJ2-3; D is unclear. The V and J ends lost 4 bases and 6 bases respectively, with 14 bases between them. CDR3 size: 13 residues. Germline CDR1 DFQATT, CDR2 SNEGSKA (reference sequence). The CDR3 is CSATATFRDTQYF. In DNA, the CDR3 is TGCAGTGCTACGGCCACATTCCGGGATACGCAGTATTTT.

This chain uses TRBV20-1 with TRBJ2-5; D may be TRBD1 (6 bases). This CDR3 region has 11 residues. CDR1 is DFQATT and CDR2 is SNEGSKA in the germline V gene (reference sequence). CDR3 in DNA: TGCGGATCCAGACAGGCGGAGACCCAGTACTTC. Protein: CGSRQAETQYF.

J is TRBJ2-1 and V is TRBV5-1; 9 bases are shared with TRBD1. The CDR3 loop spans 15 amino acids. Germline-derived CDR1 and CDR2 are SGHRS and YFSETQ. V lost 4 bases to trimming and J lost 1 base; unmatched junction nucleotides: 3. CDR3 amino acids: CASSETGGSYNEQFF. The DNA of the CDR3 is TGCGCCAGCAGCGAGACAGGGGGTTCCTACAATGAGCAGTTCTTC.

Of note for this clonotype: Just one base apart from a much larger clone, this may be a read error. This chain uses TRBV6-1 with TRBJ2-1, with 10 nucleotides matching TRBD2. The end of the DNA is better explained by TRBJ2-7, so the J call may be wrong. Germline V CDR1 and CDR2: MNHNS, SASEGT. The CDR3 loop spans 17 amino acids. The CDR3 DNA is TGTGCCAGCAAGGCCCGAAGCGGGGGGGCCTCCTACAATGAGCAGTACTTC. This translates into CASKARSGGASYNEQYF.

The chain carries TRBV7-2 and TRBJ2-5; the D is unclear. V lost 1 base and J 2 bases, leaving 11 bases between the germline ends. Germline V gene sequence: CDR1 SGHTA, CDR2 FQGNSA. The CDR3 contains 15 residues. The CDR3 DNA reads as TGTGCCAGCAGCTTAGGACCAAAAGGGCAAGAGACCCAGTACTTC. It translates to CASSLGPKGQETQYF.

This chain uses TRBV5-1 with TRBJ2-5; tentative D call: TRBD2 (6 bases). CDR1 is SGHRS and CDR2 is YFSETQ in the germline V gene. Trimming removed 4 bases from V and 1 base from J, with 17 bases in between. The CDR3 has 16 residues. CDR3 protein: CASSGPRRGRQETQYF. As DNA, the CDR3 is TGCGCCAGCAGCGGACCTCGGAGGGGCCGCCAAGAGACCCAGTACTTC.

The chain has TRBV7-2 and TRBJ2-7; possibly TRBD1 for D (6 bases). The germline V gene has CDR1 SGHTA and CDR2 FQGNSA. Trimming stripped 1 base from V and 5 bases from J, with 12 bases between. The CDR3 contains 14 residues. In DNA, the CDR3 is TGTGCCAGCAGCTTAGTAACAGGGTACGACGAGCAGTACTTC. Translating gives CASSLVTGYDEQYF.

The V call is TRBV10-3, the J call TRBJ2-3; TRBD1 aligns across 7 bases. The germline V gene encodes CDR1 ENHRY and CDR2 SYGVKD. After removal of 2 bases from V and 0 bases from J, the junction contained 2 bases not matched to a gene. The CDR3 extends over 15 amino acids. CDR3 amino acids: CAISERDSSTDTQYF. DNA of the CDR3: TGTGCCATCAGTGAGAGGGACAGCAGCACAGATACGCAGTATTTT.

This clonotype has more than one count but fewer than ten. The chain's CDR3 is CASSVGGLASTDTQYF. The CDR3 DNA follows: TGTGCCAGCAGCGTAGGAGGGCTAGCGAGCACAGATACGCAGTATTTT. The chain recombines TRBV9 with TRBJ2-3, with a weak D call TRBD2 (6 bases). This CDR3 has 16 amino acids. The germline V and J ends were trimmed by 0 bases and 0 bases, with 11 bases remaining between them. Germline V CDR1 and CDR2: SGDLS, YYNGEE.

V usage is TRBV19 and J usage is TRBJ2-4, with D perhaps assigned TRBD1 or TRBD2 (5 bases each). Germline V lookup: CDR1 LNHDA, CDR2 SQIVND (reference sequence). V lost 7 bases and J lost 3, with 16 bases in between. The CDR3 is made up of 15 amino acids. This CDR3 is CASTGRPVVKNIQYF. For the CDR3, the DNA is TGTGCCAGTACGGGGCGACCGGTTGTCAAAAACATTCAGTACTTC.

A few counts support this clonotype. The chain uses TRBV9 and TRBJ2-5; D possibly matches TRBD1 or TRBD2 (5 bases each). CDR1 and CDR2 from the germline V gene are SGDLS and YYNGEE. The CDR3 sequence is 16 residues long. The V gene lost 0 bases and the J gene lost 5 bases, with 17 bases spanning the gap. The CDR3 bases are TGTGCCAGCAGCGTAGCTGGCTACCGGGGCTCGGAGACCCAGTACTTC. It encodes CASSVAGYRGSETQYF.

This clonotype has more than one count but fewer than ten. The CDR3 sequence: CASRTLPSSNEQFF. In DNA form, the CDR3 reads TGCGCCAGCAGAACCCTCCCCAGCAGCAATGAGCAGTTCTTC. The rearrangement links TRBV5-1 to TRBJ2-1; no definite D call. The CDR3 totals 14 residues. Germline V CDR1 and CDR2: SGHRS, YFSETQ. V shed 5 bases and J shed 6 bases, with 15 bases lying between them.

This clonotype has just one count. The CDR3 DNA is TGTGCCAGCAGCACGAGGACAGGGATGCCCTATGGCTACACCTTC. As protein: CASSTRTGMPYGYTF. This sequence joins TRBV4-2 and TRBJ1-2, with 8 nucleotides matching TRBD1. CDR1 LGHNA and CDR2 YNFKEQ come from the germline V gene. The V gene end was trimmed by 5 bases and the J gene end by 4 bases; junction bases not matched to a gene: 9. The CDR3 contains 15 residues.

The chain combines TRBV20-1 with TRBJ2-7, with D perhaps matching TRBD1 (6 bases). Looked up from germline, CDR1 is DFQATT and CDR2 is SNEGSKA (reference sequence). V dropped 1 base and J dropped 0 bases, with 10 bases sitting between them. The CDR3 sequence is 14 residues long. The CDR3 nucleotides read TGCAGTGCTAGAGGTCGACAGGTCTCCTACGAGCAGTACTTC. Its protein product is CSARGRQVSYEQYF.